The clone carrying this T cell receptor beta chain has more than one count but fewer than ten. Its antigen is not known. TCRdb called the RT-PCR reads again in MiXCR, with one record for every CDR3 protein. Among approximately 530,000 distinct CDR3 sequences, over 10% were seen once, and the ten largest hold roughly 13%. This specimen comes from a study of response to subunit inactivated influenza vaccine. Study-wide points: Seasonal influenza vaccination, on each occasion, was suggested by the authors to recruit few new T cells.

CDR3 length equals 14 residues. V was shortened by 2 bases and J by 4 bases, with 10 bases between the two germline ends. Germline V gene sequence: CDR1 MNHEY, CDR2 SVGAGI. The chain combines TRBV6-5 with TRBJ2-3; possibly TRBD2 for D (5 bases). The sequence derives from a man aged 50 to 60 who received an inactivated influenza vaccine. The input for sequencing was PBMCs from blood, taken about 40 days after vaccination. The DNA for the CDR3 is TGTGCCAGCAGTTACCAAGGACTGGCAGATACGCAGTATTTT. This sequence encodes CASSYQGLADTQYF.